This entry lists 25 T cell receptor beta chains sequenced from one sample in a study of control samples from healthy donors and cancer patients (dated by TCRdb to 2020 to 2021). Libraries came from the immunoSEQ multiplex PCR assay. Imported from immuneACCESS, the table was reduced by TCRdb to in-frame sequences with V and J called. These copies leave out some clones; in studies compared against another copy, an unresolved V gene accounts for under half, and the cause of the remainder is not known. For this sample the table gives some 150,000 clones, of which less than 95% were detected only once. 5.5% to 7.5% of the sample is held by the ten biggest clonotypes. Sequenced: blood. The receptors were sampled from a man aged 18 to 29 in good health.

This rearrangement joins TRBV4-1 to TRBJ2-3; D is unclear. With 0 bases removed from V and 1 base from J, the gap between germline ends came to 5 bases. Germline V gene lookup returns CDR1 MGHRA and CDR2 YSYEKL. The length of the CDR3 is 14 residues. CDR3: CASSQDQGTDTQYF. The CDR3, as DNA: TGCGCCAGCAGCCAAGATCAGGGCACAGATACGCAGTATTTT.

This chain joins TRBV30 and TRBJ1-3, with D maybe TRBD1 (5 bases). CDR1 and CDR2 from the germline V gene are GTSNPN and SVGIG (reference sequence). Trimming pared 3 bases from V and 0 bases from J, leaving 18 bases between. This CDR3 has 17 residues. The CDR3 nucleotides are TGTGCCTGGAGGCCTCTGGGTGGGGGAAACTCTGGAAACACCATATATTTT. The encoded protein is CAWRPLGGGNSGNTIYF.

The chain carries TRBV19 and TRBJ1-2; TRBD1 aligns across 7 bases. The CDR3 totals 15 residues. The junction had 13 bases not matched to a gene; V was cut back by 6 bases and J by 6 bases. Germline values: CDR1 LNHDA, CDR2 SQIVND (reference sequence). This CDR3 is CASRRKDRAQNGYTF. In nucleotides, the CDR3 is TGTGCCAGTAGAAGGAAAGACAGGGCACAAAATGGCTACACCTTC.

The chain is built from TRBV18 and TRBJ1-2; 7 bases match TRBD1. The ends lost 8 bases at V and 3 bases at J; junction bases unmatched: 3. The V gene's germline CDR1 is KGHSH and CDR2 LQKENI. This CDR3 comprises 12 residues. The CDR3: CASRDRDYGYTF. The CDR3, as DNA: TGTGCCAGCCGAGACAGGGACTATGGCTACACCTTC.

V and J are TRBV7-9 and TRBJ2-1, with 8 bases lining up with TRBD1. J gave up 8 bases and V 5 bases, and 11 bases lay outside the gene matches. This CDR3 is 15 amino acids long. Germline CDR1 reads SEHNR; CDR2 reads FQNEAQ (reference sequence). Here the CDR3 reads CASSPFQGADYEQFF. The CDR3 DNA is TGTGCCAGCAGCCCATTCCAGGGGGCAGACTATGAGCAGTTCTTC.

The gene calls are TRBV29-1 and TRBJ2-2; no firm D call. The CDR3 consists of 14 residues. In germline, CDR1 is SQVTM, CDR2 ANQGSEA. Trimming pared 0 bases from V and 1 base from J, leaving 6 bases between. Written as DNA, the CDR3 is TGCAGCGTTGAAGAGACCGAGAACACCGGGGAGCTGTTTTTT. It yields the protein CSVEETENTGELFF.

CDR3: CASSPDLAGGPGSTDTQYF. The CDR3, as DNA: TGTGCCAGCAGCCCCGACCTAGCGGGGGGGCCCGGCAGCACAGATACGCAGTATTTT. The J gene is TRBJ2-3, the V gene TRBV27; 12 bases agree with TRBD2. Germline CDR1 is MNHEY and CDR2 is SMNVEV (reference sequence). V was clipped by 6 bases and J by 0 bases; unmatched bases: 13. The CDR3 consists of 19 residues.

There are many counts of this clone. V gene TRBV5-1 combines with J gene TRBJ2-7, with 8 nucleotides matching TRBD1. CDR3 length equals 14 residues. V trimming: 4 bases; J trimming: 3 bases; junction bases outside the gene matches: 6. Germline CDR1 reads SGHRS; CDR2 reads YFSETQ. CDR3 region: CASSKGQEVYEQYF. As DNA, the CDR3 is TGCGCCAGCAGCAAGGGACAGGAGGTCTACGAGCAGTACTTC.

The V gene is TRBV18, the J gene TRBJ2-7; D unresolved. The CDR3 spans 12 residues. Trimming cost V 5 bases and J 7 bases, with 12 bases left between them. Germline values: CDR1 KGHSH, CDR2 LQKENI. The CDR3 protein is CASSVAVGEQYF. The CDR3 region has the DNA TGTGCCAGCTCAGTTGCCGTTGGGGAGCAGTACTTC. The variable domain in full, with the rest retrieved from reference TRBV18 and TRBJ2-7, is NAGVMQNPRHLVRRRGQEARLRCSPMKGHSHVYWYRQLPEEGLKFMVYLQKENIIDESGMPKERFSAEFPKEGPSILRIQQVVRGDSAAYFCASSVAVGEQYFGPGTRLTVT.

CDR3 nucleotides: TGTGCCAGCAGCGAGGCTAGCGGGGGGCTAATCACAGATACGCAGTATTTT. Translation gives CASSEASGGLITDTQYF. The chain carries TRBV11-2 and TRBJ2-3, with 11 bases lining up with TRBD2. V was pared by 5 bases and J by 2 bases, with 9 bases of the junction left unmatched. This CDR3 contains 17 residues. Germline V gene sequence: CDR1 SGHAT, CDR2 FQNNGV.

CDR3 nucleotide sequence: TGTGCCAGCTCACCTGAAGGACCGAAGTATGGCTACACCTTC. Translated, it gives CASSPEGPKYGYTF. The gene calls are TRBV18 and TRBJ1-2; D is uncertain. CDR3 length: 14 residues. V gave up 3 bases and J gave up 5 bases, with 13 bases separating them. The V gene's germline CDR1 is KGHSH and CDR2 LQKENI. Full variable domain (outside the CDR3, taken from reference TRBV18 and TRBJ1-2): NAGVMQNPRHLVRRRGQEARLRCSPMKGHSHVYWYRQLPEEGLKFMVYLQKENIIDESGMPKERFSAEFPKEGPSILRIQQVVRGDSAAYFCASSPEGPKYGYTFGSGTRLTVV.

V and J are TRBV28 and TRBJ2-3; D uncertain. V gave up 6 bases and J gave up 2 bases, with 21 bases separating them. CDR3 size: 17 residues. The germline V gene encodes CDR1 MDHEN and CDR2 SYDVKM. The CDR3 DNA reads TGTGCCAGCAGGCCCAGACCGGGCTACAAGTTCACAGATACGCAGTATTTT. It translates to CASRPRPGYKFTDTQYF.

Details on this clone: The sample carries other DNA sequences with the same CDR3. The chain joins TRBV9 to TRBJ2-3; no firm D call. The ends were cut back, 0 bases at V and 0 bases at J, with 5 bases in the middle. The germline V gene has CDR1 SGDLS and CDR2 YYNGEE. The CDR3 is 14 amino acids. The CDR3 DNA sequence: TGTGCCAGCAGCGTAGTCGCCAGCACAGATACGCAGTATTTT. Its translation is CASSVVASTDTQYF.

The J gene is TRBJ1-2, the V gene TRBV9; 10 bases fit TRBD1. The CDR3 is 16 amino acids. Unmatched junction bases numbered 7, after V lost 4 bases and J lost 1 base. In germline, CDR1 is SGDLS, CDR2 YYNGEE. The CDR3 nucleotides read TGTGCCAGCAGCTCTTCCGGGACAGGGGTTAACTATGGCTACACCTTC. Translation: CASSSSGTGVNYGYTF. Variable domain in full (rest from reference TRBV9 and TRBJ1-2): DSGVTQTPKHLITATGQRVTLRCSPRSGDLSVYWYQQSLDQGLQFLIQYYNGEERAKGNILERFSAQQFPDLHSELNLSSLELGDSALYFCASSSSGTGVNYGYTFGSGTRLTVV.

The chain employs TRBV4-1 and TRBJ2-1, with a possible D match to TRBD2 (6 bases). The germline V gene encodes CDR1 MGHRA and CDR2 YSYEKL. The CDR3 has 15 amino acids. The ends were cut back, 2 bases at V and 3 bases at J, with 11 bases in the middle. CDR3: CASSQRDSLYNEQFF. The CDR3 nucleotides read TGCGCCAGCAGCCAAAGGGACTCCCTCTACAATGAGCAGTTCTTC.

This chain uses TRBV15 with TRBJ1-1; D gene ambiguous. In germline, CDR1 is LNHNV, CDR2 YYDKDF (reference sequence). The CDR3 runs 15 residues. The V end lost 5 bases, the J end lost 0 bases, and 13 bases lay between the germline ends. The CDR3: CATSGDDGMNTEAFF. CDR3 DNA sequence: TGTGCCACCAGCGGCGATGACGGCATGAACACTGAAGCTTTCTTT. Variable domain in full (rest from reference TRBV15 and TRBJ1-1): DAMVIQNPRYQVTQFGKPVTLSCSQTLNHNVMYWYQQKSSQAPKLLFHYYDKDFNNEADTPDNFQSRRPNTSFCFLDIRSPGLGDTAMYLCATSGDDGMNTEAFFGQGTRLTVV.

The chain recombines TRBV7-2 with TRBJ1-1; D is possibly TRBD1 (6 bases). The V end lost 5 bases, the J end lost 11 bases, and 15 bases lay between the germline ends. Per the germline V gene, CDR1 is SGHTA and CDR2 is FQGNSA. This CDR3 has 12 amino acids. The CDR3 loop is CASSPAGGGAFF. In DNA form, the CDR3 reads TGTGCCAGCAGCCCCGCGGGGGGCGGCGCTTTCTTT.

The CDR3 sequence is CASSLYVETQYF. CDR3 nucleotides: TGTGCCAGCAGTTTATACGTGGAGACCCAGTACTTC. This rearrangement joins TRBV12-3 or TRBV12-4 to TRBJ2-5, with D uncertain. There are 12 residues in the CDR3. V was shortened by 2 bases and J by 5 bases, with 6 bases between the two germline ends.

The chain couples TRBV3-1 (or the pseudogene TRBV3-2) to TRBJ2-3, with D unclear. Germline values: CDR1 LGHDT, CDR2 YNNKEL (reference sequence). Trimming pared 1 base from V and 6 bases from J, leaving 17 bases between. This CDR3 is built from 16 residues. The CDR3 protein is CASSQGRGQVGDTQYF. The DNA of the CDR3 is TGTGCCAGCAGCCAAGGAAGAGGTCAGGTCGGGGATACGCAGTATTTT.

The chain combines TRBV2 with TRBJ2-7; possibly TRBD1 or TRBD2 for D (6 bases each). This CDR3 contains 13 residues. V lost 7 bases, J lost 0 bases, and 10 bases lay in between. CDR1 is SNHLY and CDR2 is FYNNEI in the germline V gene. CDR3 DNA sequence: TGTGCCAGCATAGGGGGGAGCTCCTACGAGCAGTACTTC. Translated, it gives CASIGGSSYEQYF.

This sequence joins TRBV7-6 and TRBJ2-5, with TRBD1 as a possible D gene (5 bases). Germline values: CDR1 SGHVS, CDR2 FNYEAQ. This CDR3 has 16 amino acids. The V end was cut by 3 bases, the J end by 2 bases, with 16 bases between. The CDR3 sequence: CASSFVSVGQQETQYF. The DNA for the CDR3 is TGTGCCAGCAGCTTCGTATCGGTGGGGCAGCAAGAGACCCAGTACTTC.

The chain carries TRBV2 and TRBJ1-2; possibly TRBD1 for D (5 bases). Trimming removed 8 bases from V and 2 bases from J, with 15 bases in between. The CDR3 contains 14 residues. Germline V lookup: CDR1 SNHLY, CDR2 FYNNEI. As DNA, the CDR3 is TGTGCCAGCGGGGGGGGACGGAACAACTATGGCTACACCTTC. It is translated as CASGGGRNNYGYTF.

The chain joins TRBV7-9 to TRBJ2-1; D remains ambiguous. The CDR3 length is 18 residues. Trimming pared 3 bases from V and 3 bases from J, leaving 21 bases between. In germline, CDR1 is SEHNR, CDR2 FQNEAQ (reference sequence). Written as DNA, the CDR3 is TGTGCCAGCAGCTTTTTGGACGGCGAAAATTTTAACTACAATGAGCAGTTCTTC. Encoded protein: CASSFLDGENFNYNEQFF.

V and J are TRBV6-5 and TRBJ2-5, with 9 bases matching TRBD1. The CDR3 spans 15 residues. Germline lookup yields CDR1 MNHEY and CDR2 SVGAGI. The trim removed 7 bases at V and 5 bases at J, leaving 11 bases unmatched. This CDR3 is CASTRTGDWVETQYF. The CDR3 DNA reads as TGTGCCAGCACCCGGACAGGGGACTGGGTGGAGACCCAGTACTTC.

The chain joins TRBV19 to TRBJ1-2; 10 bases line up with TRBD1. This CDR3 has 15 residues. Trimming at V came to 0 bases and at J to 6 bases, leaving 4 bases not matched to a gene. Germline V gene sequence: CDR1 LNHDA, CDR2 SQIVND (reference sequence). CDR3: CASSIDLTGGNGYTF. CDR3 in DNA: TGTGCCAGTAGTATAGATCTGACAGGGGGCAATGGCTACACCTTC.